Following are 29 T cell receptor beta chains from one sample sequenced in a study of cytomegalovirus exposure and HLA in healthy donors. PCR amplification relied on 60 Vbeta primers (plus 13 Jbeta primers). Measured with immunoSEQ multiplex PCR; TCRdb has only the in-frame clones, and not every one. This table lists 65,000 to 95,000 clones. The sample taken for sequencing was PBMCs. These receptors were obtained from a man in his thirties or forties in good health and CMV-seronegative.

CDR3 DNA sequence: TGTGCCAGCAGCGTAGCGGCGGGGAGCTCCTACAATGAGCAGTTCTTC. Encoded protein: CASSVAAGSSYNEQFF. The chain is built from TRBV9 and TRBJ2-1, with a tentative D call TRBD2 (6 bases). V lost 0 bases and J lost 0, with 10 bases in between. Germline V lookup: CDR1 SGDLS, CDR2 YYNGEE. The CDR3 runs to 16 residues.

V and J are TRBV14 and TRBJ2-5; 7 bases are shared with TRBD1. Germline V CDR1 and CDR2: SGHDN, FVKESK. Germline trimming cut 6 bases from V and 3 bases from J; bases unmatched to any gene: 7. The CDR3 is 14 amino acids. This CDR3 reads CASSPGQKEETQYF. The CDR3 DNA sequence: TGTGCCAGCAGTCCGGGACAGAAAGAAGAGACCCAGTACTTC.

The J gene is TRBJ2-5, the V gene TRBV5-1; 10 bases are shared with TRBD2. Germline CDR1 and CDR2: SGHRS and YFSETQ. The J segment lost 1 base and the V segment lost 7 bases, leaving 10 bases of the junction unmatched. There are 16 residues in the CDR3. The CDR3, as DNA: TGCGCCAGCTTGCGGCCCAGCGGGGGGGTCCAAGAGACCCAGTACTTC. The encoded protein is CASLRPSGGVQETQYF.

The V call is TRBV30, the J call TRBJ1-3, with 7 nucleotides matching TRBD1. From germline, CDR1 is GTSNPN and CDR2 SVGIG (reference sequence). V gave up 0 bases and J gave up 9 bases; unmatched junction bases: 11. The CDR3 loop spans 15 amino acids. CDR3 sequence reads: CAWSVLDRDLSTIYF. Written as DNA, the CDR3 is TGTGCCTGGAGTGTACTCGACAGGGATCTTTCCACCATATATTTT.

The chain carries TRBV29-1 and TRBJ1-2; D is perhaps TRBD1 (5 bases). Germline V gene sequence: CDR1 SQVTM, CDR2 ANQGSEA. This CDR3 spans 12 amino acids. Deletions cut 4 bases from V and 5 bases from J, with 11 bases between. CDR3 protein: CSVVGQRYGYTF. In DNA, the CDR3 is TGCAGCGTTGTGGGGCAGCGATATGGCTACACCTTC. Full variable domain (rest looked up from reference TRBV29-1 and TRBJ1-2): SAVISQKPSRDICQRGTSLTIQCQVDSQVTMMFWYRQQPGQSLTLIATANQGSEATYESGFVIDKFPISRPNLTFSTLTVSNMSPEDSSIYLCSVVGQRYGYTFGSGTRLTVV.

This sequence joins TRBV27 and TRBJ2-7, with 8 bases fitting TRBD2. V dropped 6 bases and J dropped 6; count of bases not matched to a gene: 10. The CDR3 contains 14 residues. The germline V gene encodes CDR1 MNHEY and CDR2 SMNVEV (reference sequence). DNA for the CDR3: TGTGCCAGCAGCCCATCGGGAGGGGCTGGCGAGCAGTACTTC. It yields the protein CASSPSGGAGEQYF.

The chain employs TRBV4-3 and TRBJ2-5; D uncertain. Trimming removed 2 bases at V and 0 bases at J, with 10 bases between. This CDR3 is built from 15 residues. The V gene's germline CDR1 is LGHNA and CDR2 YSLEER. CDR3 region: CASSQLLHYQETQYF. The CDR3 DNA is TGCGCCAGCAGCCAACTACTGCACTACCAAGAGACCCAGTACTTC.

V usage is TRBV7-2 and J usage is TRBJ1-1; the match to TRBD1 covers 8 bases. The germline V gene has CDR1 SGHTA and CDR2 FQGNSA. CDR3 length: 15 amino acids. Trimming cost V 5 bases and J 1 base; bases outside gene matches: 6. CDR3 sequence: CASSRDRKGNTEAFF. As DNA, the CDR3 is TGTGCCAGCAGCCGGGACAGGAAGGGGAACACTGAAGCTTTCTTT.

The chain is built from TRBV7-8 and TRBJ1-2; 9 nucleotides align to TRBD1. The CDR3 is made up of 15 amino acids. Unmatched junction bases numbered 5, after V lost 1 base and J lost 5 bases. CDR1 and CDR2 (germline): SGHVS, FQNEAQ. The DNA for the CDR3 is TGTGCCAGCAGCTTAGATGGGACAGGGTATTATGGCTACACCTTC. It is translated as CASSLDGTGYYGYTF.

The chain links TRBV5-4 to TRBJ2-2; 12 bases match TRBD2. The germline gives CDR1 SGHNT, CDR2 YYREEE (reference sequence). This CDR3 region has 15 residues. J was trimmed by 7 bases and V by 4 bases; bases with no gene match: 5. CDR3 in amino acids: CASSPSGGALGELFF. The CDR3 nucleotides read TGTGCCAGCAGCCCTAGCGGGGGGGCCCTCGGGGAGCTGTTTTTT. The variable domain in full, completed from reference TRBV5-4 and TRBJ2-2, reads ETGVTQSPTHLIKTRGQQVTLRCSSQSGHNTVSWYQQALGQGPQFIFQYYREEENGRGNFPPRFSGLQFPNYSSELNVNALELDDSALYLCASSPSGGALGELFFGEGSRLTVL.

This chain links TRBV5-1 with TRBJ2-1, with 8 bases lining up with TRBD1. CDR3 length: 17 residues. Per germline, CDR1 SGHRS and CDR2 YFSETQ. V was clipped by 3 bases and J by 0 bases; unmatched bases: 8. CDR3 sequence reads: CASSSKRQGSSYNEQFF. The CDR3 DNA is TGCGCCAGCAGCTCGAAACGACAGGGGAGCTCCTACAATGAGCAGTTCTTC.

The chain links TRBV19 to TRBJ1-2, with 12 nucleotides matching TRBD1. From germline, CDR1 is LNHDA and CDR2 SQIVND (reference sequence). The V and J ends lost 3 bases and 4 bases, in that order; junction bases with no gene match: 3. There are 15 residues in the CDR3. The DNA for the CDR3 is TGTGCCAGTAGTATCTGGGACAGGGGGCCCTATGGCTACACCTTC. Residues: CASSIWDRGPYGYTF.

The genes are TRBV25-1 and TRBJ1-5, with 7 positions matching TRBD1. This CDR3 has 14 amino acids. Germline V gene sequence: CDR1 MGHDK, CDR2 SYGVNS. After removal of 4 bases from V and 4 bases from J, the junction contained 4 bases not matched to a gene. CDR3: CASSAGQTNQPQHF. Here the CDR3 DNA reads TGTGCCAGCAGTGCGGGACAGACTAATCAGCCCCAGCATTTT.

This chain uses TRBV5-1 with TRBJ2-3; 10 bases agree with TRBD2. The CDR3 extends over 17 amino acids. Germline V CDR1 and CDR2: SGHRS, YFSETQ. J lost 5 bases, V lost 4 bases, and 13 bases had no gene match. CDR3 DNA sequence: TGCGCCAGCAGCCTCGGAGTAGCTAGCGGGAGTGAAGATACGCAGTATTTT. It is translated as CASSLGVASGSEDTQYF.

The chain carries TRBV7-2 and TRBJ2-2; TRBD2 matches at 8 bases. Germline CDR1 reads SGHTA; CDR2 reads FQGNSA. The CDR3 loop spans 16 amino acids. V lost 2 bases, J lost 3 bases, and 5 bases stayed unmatched. The CDR3 loop reads CASSLSGGRDTGELFF. The CDR3 coding sequence is TGTGCCAGCAGCTTATCGGGGGGGCGGGACACCGGGGAGCTGTTTTTT. Full variable domain (missing parts from reference TRBV7-2 and TRBJ2-2): GAGVSQSPSNKVTEKGKDVELRCDPISGHTALYWYRQSLGQGLEFLIYFQGNSAPDKSGLPSDRFSAERTGGSVSTLTIQRTQQEDSAVYLCASSLSGGRDTGELFFGEGSRLTVL.

This chain connects TRBV7-8 to TRBJ1-5; 11 bases agree with TRBD1. Germline lookup yields CDR1 SGHVS and CDR2 FQNEAQ. The CDR3 is 15 residues long. J lost 5 bases, V lost 5 bases, and 5 bases had no gene match. The CDR3 protein is CASSHSDRGHQPQHF. The CDR3 DNA reads TGTGCCAGCAGCCACTCGGACAGGGGGCATCAGCCCCAGCATTTT. The variable domain in full, with the rest retrieved from reference TRBV7-8 and TRBJ1-5, is GAGVSQSPRYKVAKRGQDVALRCDPISGHVSLFWYQQALGQGPEFLTYFQNEAQLDKSGLPSDRFFAERPEGSVSTLKIQRTQQEDSAVYLCASSHSDRGHQPQHFGDGTRLSIL.

This chain links TRBV9 with TRBJ2-6; D might be TRBD2 (5 bases). Trimming cost V 3 bases and J 2 bases, with 12 bases left between them. This CDR3 spans 16 amino acids. CDR1 is SGDLS and CDR2 is YYNGEE in the germline V gene. The CDR3: CASSGGLFAGANVLTF. Written as DNA, the CDR3 is TGTGCCAGCAGCGGCGGACTTTTCGCTGGGGCCAACGTCCTGACTTTC.

The gene calls are TRBV30 and TRBJ2-7, with 9 positions matching TRBD2. Germline loops: CDR1 GTSNPN, CDR2 SVGIG (reference sequence). V gave up 1 base and J gave up 7 bases; unmatched junction bases: 5. This CDR3 has 13 residues. The DNA for the CDR3 is TGTGCCTGGAGTGAGGGACTAGCCCTGGAGCAGTACTTC. As protein: CAWSEGLALEQYF.

The chain employs TRBV2 and TRBJ2-5; D uncertain. Germline V gives CDR1 SNHLY, CDR2 FYNNEI. This CDR3 is built from 11 residues. The V gene lost 6 bases and the J gene lost 3 bases, with 5 bases spanning the gap. The CDR3 region is CASRQEETQYF. Here the CDR3 DNA reads TGTGCCAGCAGACAAGAAGAGACCCAGTACTTC.

The chain is built from TRBV5-5 and TRBJ1-2, with 7 bases fitting TRBD1. V shed 5 bases, J shed 2 bases, and the junction held 6 bases outside the gene matches. Looked up from germline, CDR1 is SGHKS and CDR2 is YYEKEE (reference sequence). The CDR3 runs to 14 residues. CDR3 in amino acids: CASRSLTGNYGYTF. CDR3 DNA sequence: TGTGCCAGCAGATCATTGACAGGGAACTATGGCTACACCTTC.

This chain uses TRBV19 with TRBJ2-5; no clear D. The germline V gene encodes CDR1 LNHDA and CDR2 SQIVND (reference sequence). V lost 9 bases and J lost 5, with 10 bases in between. CDR3 length: 11 residues. CDR3 region: CASRARETQYF. DNA of the CDR3: TGTGCCAGCAGAGCCAGGGAGACCCAGTACTTC.

The chain recombines TRBV5-6 with TRBJ2-7; the D gene is possibly TRBD1 (5 bases). In germline, CDR1 is SGHDT, CDR2 YYEEEE. The CDR3 sequence is 16 residues long. Trimming left V 3 bases short and J 3 bases short, with 19 bases between. The CDR3: CASSSQVPDKNYEQYF. CDR3 coding DNA: TGTGCCAGCAGCTCACAGGTCCCAGATAAAAACTACGAGCAGTACTTC.

The chain combines TRBV6-1 with TRBJ2-1, with D unclear. CDR3 size: 13 residues. V dropped 1 base and J dropped 4 bases, with 5 bases sitting between them. Germline V CDR1 and CDR2: MNHNS, SASEGT. The CDR3 protein is CASSEGRYNEQFF. DNA for the CDR3: TGTGCCAGCAGTGAAGGGCGGTACAATGAGCAGTTCTTC.

The chain joins TRBV2 to TRBJ2-7; D possibly corresponds to TRBD1 (6 bases). Trimming removed 6 bases at V and 1 base at J, with 10 bases between. The CDR3 totals 13 residues. The germline CDR1 and CDR2 sequences are SNHLY and FYNNEI. CDR3 sequence (DNA): TGTGCCAGCAGACAGGGTAGGTCCTACGAGCAGTACTTC. This encodes CASRQGRSYEQYF.

The chain joins TRBV9 to TRBJ1-5; 12 nucleotides align to TRBD1. The V gene's germline CDR1 is SGDLS and CDR2 YYNGEE. V dropped 4 bases and J dropped 8; count of bases not matched to a gene: 4. The CDR3 loop spans 14 amino acids. The CDR3 reads CASSPGTGGEPQHF. The CDR3 coding sequence is TGTGCCAGCAGCCCCGGGACAGGGGGCGAGCCCCAGCATTTT.

The chain combines TRBV10-3 with TRBJ2-5, with TRBD1 matching over 9 bases. V shed 4 bases, J shed 5 bases, and the junction held 8 bases outside the gene matches. The CDR3 is 15 amino acids. Germline CDR1 is ENHRY and CDR2 is SYGVKD. The CDR3 DNA sequence: TGTGCCATCAGTGCCCTGACAGGGGGACGGGAGACCCAGTACTTC. Translated: CAISALTGGRETQYF.

About this clone itself: The junction differs from germline at one of its ends, possibly a read error. This chain connects TRBV18 to TRBJ2-7; no firm D call. The CDR3 loop spans 13 amino acids. Per the germline V gene, CDR1 is KGHSH and CDR2 is LQKENI. The DNA for the CDR3 is TGTGCCAGCTCAACGACTTCCTCCTCCGAGCAGTACTTC. It codes for CASSTTSSSEQYF.

V gene TRBV30 combines with J gene TRBJ1-2; 8 bases fit TRBD1. The trim removed 5 bases at V and 4 bases at J, leaving 9 bases unmatched. CDR1 is GTSNPN and CDR2 is SVGIG in the germline V gene (reference sequence). The CDR3 contains 14 residues. The CDR3 region is CAWAGQGRSYGYTF. The CDR3 nucleotides read TGTGCCTGGGCCGGACAGGGTCGGAGCTATGGCTACACCTTC.

The chain uses TRBV11-2 and TRBJ1-1; D not resolved. V was clipped by 2 bases and J by 0 bases, with 7 bases between them. The CDR3 covers 14 residues. CDR1 is SGHAT and CDR2 is FQNNGV in the germline V gene. The CDR3 DNA reads as TGTGCCAGCAGCTTACAGGTTATGAACACTGAAGCTTTCTTT. This gives the protein CASSLQVMNTEAFF.